A selection of T cell receptor beta chains follows, all from one sample in a study of shared clonotypes between healthy human individuals. Profiled with immunoSEQ multiplex PCR; TCRdb holds only in-frame clones, not every one. This sample yields roughly 1,500,000 clones, of which approximately 98% are seen a single time; approximately 0.44% belongs to the top ten. Sequenced: naive CD4+ T cells sorted from blood. Every receptor here comes from a man aged 30-40 years in good health. CDR3s include the opening cysteine and the closing phenylalanine or tryptophan. D genes are given only for firm matches. Clone size, where shown, is once, few, many, or a class for clones that have expanded.

>15|.|TRBV19|TRBJ2-3|.
TGTGCCAGTAGTATTCTTGACAGCCGCACAGATACGCAGTATTTT
CASSILDSRTDTQYF
>18|.|TRBV11-2|TRBJ2-1|TRBD2
TGTGCCAGCAGCTTAGGTTCGGTGGGTAGCGGGAGCGTCAATGAGCAGTTCTTC
CASSLGSVGSGSVNEQFF
>15|.|TRBV6-5|TRBJ2-7|TRBD2
TGTGCCAGCAGTACACTAGCGGGAGATCTCAGGAGGCAGTACTTC
CASSTLAGDLRRQYF
>15|.|TRBV9|TRBJ2-1|TRBD2
TGTGCCAGCAGCGCCCTCGGGACTAGCGGGACTGAGCAGTTCTTC
CASSALGTSGTEQFF
>13|.|TRBV5-1|TRBJ1-2|.
TGCGCCAGCAGCTTGGCCGTCGTAGGGGGCTACACCTTC
CASSLAVVGGYTF
>16|.|TRBV7-9|TRBJ2-1|TRBD1
TGTGCCAGCAGCCAACCGGGACAGGGTCACTACAATGAGCAGTTCTTC
CASSQPGQGHYNEQFF
>16|.|TRBV4-2|TRBJ2-1|.
TGTGCCAGCAGCCTGGGGTACCCCCGCTGGTACGATGAGCAGTTCTTC
CASSLGYPRWYDEQFF
>15|.|TRBV28|TRBJ1-2|.
TGTGCCAGCAGTTTGGGGGCCGGCATTAACTATGGCTACACCTTC
CASSLGAGINYGYTF
>15|.|TRBV2|TRBJ2-1|.
TGTGCCAGCAGTGAAGTGGCAGGGAACTACAATGAGCAGTTCTTC
CASSEVAGNYNEQFF
>18|.|TRBV5-4|TRBJ2-5|TRBD2
TGTGCCAGCAGCTTGGACCCCCGGCTAGCGGAGTACCAAGAGACCCAGTACTTC
CASSLDPRLAEYQETQYF
>14|.|TRBV7-2|TRBJ1-2|TRBD1
TGTGCCAGCAGCTCCCGGACAGGCGGCTATGGCTACACCTTC
CASSSRTGGYGYTF
>15|.|TRBV7-6|TRBJ2-3|TRBD1
TGTGCCAGCAGCTTAGGAGCAGGGGGCAGGGATACGCAGTATTTT
CASSLGAGGRDTQYF
>14|.|TRBV5-1|TRBJ2-7|TRBD1
TGCGCCAGCAGCCGTTGGGACAGCCGGGACGAGCAGTACTTC
CASSRWDSRDEQYF
>16|.|TRBV11-2|TRBJ2-7|.
TGTGCCAGCAGCTTAGGGGGTCAGGGCCGAAACAGGGAGCAGTACTTC
CASSLGGQGRNREQYF
>11|.|TRBV20-1|TRBJ1-4|.
TGCAGTGCTACTGCGGGTGAAAAACTGTTTTTT
CSATAGEKLFF
>14|.|TRBV5-1|TRBJ2-2|.
TGCGCCAGCAGGCGAACCCCGAACACCGGGGAGCTGTTTTTT
CASRRTPNTGELFF
>12|.|TRBV6-5|TRBJ1-2|.
TGTGCCAGCAGCCGCCCGCAGTATGGCTACACCTTC
CASSRPQYGYTF
>12|.|TRBV6-6|TRBJ1-2|.
TGTGCCAGCGCCGTTTCTAACTATGGCTACACCTTC
CASAVSNYGYTF
>12|.|TRBV7-2|TRBJ2-7|TRBD1
TGTGCCAGCAGCTTACGACAGGGAGTTCCGTACTTC
CASSLRQGVPYF
>13|.|TRBV10-3|TRBJ2-2|.
TGTGCCATCAGCCCTCCGGGGATCGGGGAGCTGTTTTTT
CAISPPGIGELFF
>13|.|TRBV5-1|TRBJ1-2|.
TGCGCCAGCAGCTTGGGGGACAACTATGGCTACACCTTC
CASSLGDNYGYTF
>15|once|TRBV10-3|TRBJ1-5|TRBD1
TGTGCCATATCCCCGAAAATCGGACAGGCCCAGCCCCAGCATTTT
CAISPKIGQAQPQHF
>16|.|TRBV19|TRBJ2-3|TRBD1
TGTGCCAGTAGACTAGGGACAGGGGCTGGCACAGATACGCAGTATTTT
CASRLGTGAGTDTQYF
>13|.|TRBV30|TRBJ1-5|.
TGTGCCTGGAGATCCACAGGGAGTCAGCCCCAGCATTTT
CAWRSTGSQPQHF
>11|.|TRBV7-9|TRBJ2-7|.
TGTGCCAGCAGTCAAGCCTACGAGCAGTACTTC
CASSQAYEQYF
>11|once|TRBV2|TRBJ2-3|.
TGTGCCAGCGGCTTGTCGGATACGCAGTATTTT
CASGLSDTQYF
>15|.|TRBV28|TRBJ2-1|.
TGTGCCAGCAGCCCGTGGGGCGTGAGGTACAATGAGCAGTTCTTC
CASSPWGVRYNEQFF
>16|.|TRBV4-3|TRBJ1-1|.
TGCGCCAGCAGCCAGGGAAGACAAGTCCGGAACACTGAAGCTTTCTTT
CASSQGRQVRNTEAFF
>15|.|TRBV30|TRBJ2-1|TRBD1
TGTGCCTGGAGGCCGGGACAGGGAACCTACAATGAGCAGTTCTTC
CAWRPGQGTYNEQFF
>12|once|TRBV29-1|TRBJ2-7|.
TGCAGCGTTGGACTGGCAAGCGACGAGCAGTACTTC
CSVGLASDEQYF
>14|.|TRBV7-2|TRBJ2-1|TRBD2
TGTGCCAGCAGCCCGGGGGGGCGTTTTAATGAGCAGTTCTTC
CASSPGGRFNEQFF
>15|.|TRBV7-9|TRBJ2-7|.
TGTGCCAGCAGCTTAGCTTCAGGGAGCTCCTACGAGCAGTACTTC
CASSLASGSSYEQYF
>12|.|TRBV2|TRBJ2-3|.
TGTGCCAGCAGTGAAAAAGGAGATACGCAGTATTTT
CASSEKGDTQYF
>17|.|TRBV9|TRBJ2-1|TRBD1
TGTGCCAGCAGCGTAGCCGCCCCGGGACAGGGGTACAATGAGCAGTTCTTC
CASSVAAPGQGYNEQFF
>15|.|TRBV7-6|TRBJ2-1|.
TGTGCCAGCAGCGGCTCTGTGCGGGGTGGCGATGAGCAGTTCTTC
CASSGSVRGGDEQFF
>12|.|TRBV28|TRBJ2-7|.
TGTGCCAGCAGTTCCGGGCCTTTCGAGCAGTACTTC
CASSSGPFEQYF
>12|.|TRBV7-9|TRBJ2-1|.
TGTGCCAGCAGCGATCTACAGGAGGGCCTGTTCTTC
CASSDLQEGLFF
>13|.|TRBV7-8|TRBJ2-3|TRBD1
TGTGCCAGCAGCGTAAACAGGGGAGATACGCAGTATTTT
CASSVNRGDTQYF